Listed here are 3 T cell receptor beta chains from one sample, sequenced in a study of cytomegalovirus exposure and HLA in healthy donors listed by TCRdb under 2017. Libraries were built with the immunoSEQ multiplex PCR assay. A mixture of 60 forward primers for TCR Vbeta segments and 13 reverse primers for TCR Jbeta segments was used in the multiplex PCR. The table was pulled from immuneACCESS by TCRdb, which kept in-frame rearrangements only. Such tables lose some clones; where checked, under half of the loss comes from unresolved V genes, and the rest has no known cause. This sample has 90,000 to 110,000 clones in its table, and 55% to 75% of those were observed once. The top ten constitute roughly 5.5% of the sample. Sequenced sample: PBMCs. These TCRs come from a woman in her 70s in good health and CMV-seropositive.

The chain employs TRBV25-1 and TRBJ1-2; 8 nucleotides agree with TRBD1. This CDR3 region has 15 residues. The germline gives CDR1 MGHDK, CDR2 SYGVNS. Unmatched junction bases numbered 14, after V lost 3 bases and J lost 11 bases. This chain's CDR3 is CASSDFGQGAMGYTF. The CDR3 DNA reads as TGTGCCAGCAGTGACTTTGGACAGGGAGCTATGGGGTACACCTTC.

This chain links TRBV6-6 with TRBJ2-3; TRBD2 agrees at 8 bases. CDR1 and CDR2 from the germline V gene are MNHNY and SVGAGI (reference sequence). CDR3 length equals 13 residues. V lost 7 bases and J lost 2; bases outside the gene matches: 2. Written as DNA, the CDR3 is TGTGCCAGCACCGGGGGGGTCACAGATACGCAGTATTTT. The encoded protein is CASTGGVTDTQYF.

This clone was observed a handful of times. This chain links TRBV6-6 with TRBJ1-5; D possibly corresponds to TRBD1 (6 bases). V was pared by 6 bases and J by 2 bases, with 14 bases between. CDR3 length: 15 amino acids. Per germline, CDR1 MNHNY and CDR2 SVGAGI (reference sequence). CDR3 bases: TGTGCCAGCAGCATAGGGGGGGGAGGCAATCAGCCCCAGCATTTT. Residues: CASSIGGGGNQPQHF.